The rows below give T cell receptor beta chains drawn from one sample of a study of shared clonotypes between healthy human individuals. The table came from immunoSEQ multiplex PCR; TCRdb's copy has only in-frame clones and leaves some out. The table includes under 2,500,000 clones, approximately 94% detected once. Specimen: naive CD4+ T cells sorted from blood. The receptors were gathered from a man younger than 35 in good health. Both conserved end residues are part of each CDR3. A D gene is named only where the DNA matches it firmly. Clone size, where shown, is once, few, many, or a class for clones that have expanded.

J gene: TRBJ2-5
V gene: TRBV6-1
D gene: -
clone size: -
CDR3 DNA: TGTGCCAGCAGTGATGCTGCGACCTTCCAAGAGACCCAGTACTTC
CDR3 protein: CASSDAATFQETQYF

J gene: TRBJ2-7
V gene: TRBV6-1
D gene: TRBD1
clone size: -
CDR3 DNA: TGTGCCAGCAGTGCCCGATGGACAGGTTGGTCCTACGAGCAGTACTTC
CDR3 protein: CASSARWTGWSYEQYF

J gene: TRBJ2-7
V gene: TRBV6-5
D gene: -
clone size: -
CDR3 DNA: TGTGCCAGCAGTTACCACGCGGGGGCGGCGGAAAACGAGCAGTACTTC
CDR3 protein: CASSYHAGAAENEQYF

J gene: TRBJ2-5
V gene: TRBV18
D gene: -
clone size: -
CDR3 DNA: TGTGCCAGCTCACCACGGGGTAACGCGCAAGAGACCCAGTACTTC
CDR3 protein: CASSPRGNAQETQYF

J gene: TRBJ1-3
V gene: TRBV18
D gene: -
clone size: -
CDR3 DNA: TGTGCCAGCTCACCAGCGGTCAACACACGCTCTGGAAACACCATATATTTT
CDR3 protein: CASSPAVNTRSGNTIYF

J gene: TRBJ1-1
V gene: TRBV6-1
D gene: -
clone size: -
CDR3 DNA: TGTGCCAGCAGTGAGATGACAGGAAGTCTCACTGAAGCTTTCTTT
CDR3 protein: CASSEMTGSLTEAFF

J gene: TRBJ1-5
V gene: TRBV30
D gene: TRBD1
clone size: -
CDR3 DNA: TGTGCCTGGAGTCCCCGGGACAGGGGGACCAATCAGCCCCAGCATTTT
CDR3 protein: CAWSPRDRGTNQPQHF

J gene: TRBJ2-1
V gene: TRBV18
D gene: -
clone size: -
CDR3 DNA: TGTGCCAGCTCACCACGGACTGGATACAATGAGCAGTTCTTC
CDR3 protein: CASSPRTGYNEQFF

J gene: TRBJ2-7
V gene: TRBV15
D gene: TRBD2
clone size: -
CDR3 DNA: TGTGCCACCAGCAGAGAGGCTAGCGGAGCCCATGAGCAGTACTTC
CDR3 protein: CATSREASGAHEQYF

J gene: TRBJ2-3
V gene: TRBV7-6
D gene: TRBD2
clone size: -
CDR3 DNA: TGTGCCAGCAGCTTAGGCCCTAGCGGCCTTGGGGGCACAGATACGCAGTATTTT
CDR3 protein: CASSLGPSGLGGTDTQYF

J gene: TRBJ2-2
V gene: TRBV4-1
D gene: TRBD2
clone size: -
CDR3 DNA: TGCGCCAGCAGCCTAGGACTAGCGGGAATCGGGGAGCTGTTTTTT
CDR3 protein: CASSLGLAGIGELFF

J gene: TRBJ2-3
V gene: TRBV4-2
D gene: -
clone size: -
CDR3 DNA: TGTGCCAGCAGCCAGGATCTCGGAGGGAACACGCAGTATTTT
CDR3 protein: CASSQDLGGNTQYF

J gene: TRBJ1-4
V gene: TRBV5-4
D gene: -
clone size: -
CDR3 DNA: TGTGCCAGCAGCACTGGTAATGAAAAACTGTTTTTT
CDR3 protein: CASSTGNEKLFF

J gene: TRBJ2-1
V gene: TRBV18
D gene: TRBD2
clone size: -
CDR3 DNA: TGTGCCAGCTCACCACCAACTGGACTAGGGTCCTACAATGAGCAGTTCTTC
CDR3 protein: CASSPPTGLGSYNEQFF

J gene: TRBJ2-5
V gene: TRBV28
D gene: -
clone size: -
CDR3 DNA: TGTGCCAGCAGTTCCCGGCTACAAGAGACCCAGTACTTC
CDR3 protein: CASSSRLQETQYF

J gene: TRBJ2-3
V gene: TRBV5-6
D gene: -
clone size: -
CDR3 DNA: TGTGCCAGCAGCCTTGGACTCTACACAGATACGCAGTATTTT
CDR3 protein: CASSLGLYTDTQYF

J gene: TRBJ2-1
V gene: TRBV18
D gene: -
clone size: once
CDR3 DNA: TGTGCCAGCTCACCCGGGATTACTGACTATTACAATGAGCAGTTCTTC
CDR3 protein: CASSPGITDYYNEQFF

J gene: TRBJ1-1
V gene: TRBV21-1
D gene: -
clone size: -
CDR3 DNA: TGTGCCAGCAGCAAAGCGCTTGGGCAGATGAACACTGAAGCTTTCTTT
CDR3 protein: CASSKALGQMNTEAFF

J gene: TRBJ2-2
V gene: TRBV5-1
D gene: TRBD2
clone size: -
CDR3 DNA: TGCGCCAGCAGCTTAAACCCCCAGCGGGGGTCAACCGGGGAGCTGTTTTTT
CDR3 protein: CASSLNPQRGSTGELFF

J gene: TRBJ2-3
V gene: TRBV6-1
D gene: TRBD1
clone size: -
CDR3 DNA: TGTGCCAGCAGTTCACAGGGGGAGAGGGCAGATACGCAGTATTTT
CDR3 protein: CASSSQGERADTQYF

J gene: TRBJ2-7
V gene: TRBV6-5
D gene: -
clone size: -
CDR3 DNA: TGTGCCAGCAGTTCCTCGGACCCGGGCTCCCCATACGAGCAGTACTTC
CDR3 protein: CASSSSDPGSPYEQYF

J gene: TRBJ1-3
V gene: TRBV7-9
D gene: TRBD1
clone size: -
CDR3 DNA: TGTGCCAGCAGCTTGGGACAGGCTGGTGGAAACACCATATATTTT
CDR3 protein: CASSLGQAGGNTIYF

J gene: TRBJ1-6
V gene: TRBV10-1
D gene: -
clone size: -
CDR3 DNA: TGCGCCAGCAGTGAGTCTCCCGGGGACTTAACTTCACCCCTCCACTTT
CDR3 protein: CASSESPGDLTSPLHF

J gene: TRBJ1-3
V gene: TRBV27
D gene: TRBD1
clone size: -
CDR3 DNA: TGTGCCAGCCATCCGACAGGGTCTTTTGGAAACACCATATATTTT
CDR3 protein: CASHPTGSFGNTIYF

J gene: TRBJ1-1
V gene: TRBV6-4
D gene: -
clone size: -
CDR3 DNA: TGTGCCAGCAGTGGGGGAACAAGGGGCAGATTTATGAACACTGAAGCTTTCTTT
CDR3 protein: CASSGGTRGRFMNTEAFF

J gene: TRBJ2-1
V gene: TRBV2
D gene: -
clone size: -
CDR3 DNA: TGTGCCAGCAAAAGGTTGAATGAGCAGTTCTTC
CDR3 protein: CASKRLNEQFF

J gene: TRBJ1-2
V gene: TRBV5-6
D gene: -
clone size: -
CDR3 DNA: TGTGCCAGCAGCTCGGACCCCGATCGCTATGGCTACACCTTC
CDR3 protein: CASSSDPDRYGYTF

J gene: TRBJ2-7
V gene: TRBV6-5
D gene: TRBD1
clone size: once
CDR3 DNA: TGTGCCAGCAGTTACGAAACCGGGACAGGAGAGCAGTACTTC
CDR3 protein: CASSYETGTGEQYF

J gene: TRBJ2-2
V gene: TRBV5-8
D gene: -
clone size: -
CDR3 DNA: TGTGCCAGCAGCGTTCTGTTCGGAGCCCCGGGGGAGCTGTTTTTT
CDR3 protein: CASSVLFGAPGELFF

J gene: TRBJ1-2
V gene: TRBV5-1
D gene: TRBD1
clone size: -
CDR3 DNA: TGCGCCAGCAGCCCCGGACAGGGGGCGAGCTACACCTTC
CDR3 protein: CASSPGQGASYTF

J gene: TRBJ2-1
V gene: TRBV20-1
D gene: -
clone size: once
CDR3 DNA: TGCAGTGCTAGAGGTGGGGATGAGCAGTTCTTC
CDR3 protein: CSARGGDEQFF

J gene: TRBJ1-1
V gene: TRBV29-1
D gene: -
clone size: -
CDR3 DNA: TGCAGCGTTTACCGGGACACTGAAGCTTTCTTT
CDR3 protein: CSVYRDTEAFF

J gene: TRBJ2-7
V gene: TRBV9
D gene: -
clone size: -
CDR3 DNA: TGTGCCAGCAGCGTAGATTCAGGGGAGGTACGGCAGTACTTC
CDR3 protein: CASSVDSGEVRQYF

J gene: TRBJ1-1
V gene: TRBV18
D gene: -
clone size: -
CDR3 DNA: TGTGCCAGCTCACTTCTTGGGGGGGTTAATACTGAAGCTTTCTTT
CDR3 protein: CASSLLGGVNTEAFF

J gene: TRBJ1-2
V gene: TRBV25-1
D gene: TRBD1
clone size: -
CDR3 DNA: TGTGCCAGCAGTGCAAGATTACAGGGGGCGCAGGGCTACACCTTC
CDR3 protein: CASSARLQGAQGYTF

J gene: TRBJ1-3
V gene: TRBV9
D gene: TRBD1
clone size: -
CDR3 DNA: TGTGCCAGCAGCCGCACAGGGGCCTCTGGAAACACCATATATTTT
CDR3 protein: CASSRTGASGNTIYF

J gene: TRBJ1-5
V gene: TRBV11-2
D gene: -
clone size: -
CDR3 DNA: TGTGCCAGCAGCTTAGGGGTAGTAGAGCCCCAGCATTTT
CDR3 protein: CASSLGVVEPQHF

J gene: TRBJ2-1
V gene: TRBV6-6
D gene: -
clone size: -
CDR3 DNA: TGTGCCAGCAGCTGGCGGGGGATAGGGGGCGATGAGCAGTTCTTC
CDR3 protein: CASSWRGIGGDEQFF

J gene: TRBJ2-7
V gene: TRBV5-1
D gene: TRBD2
clone size: -
CDR3 DNA: TGCGCCAGCAGCCCAGGACTAGCGCAAGGCAACGAGCAGTACTTC
CDR3 protein: CASSPGLAQGNEQYF

J gene: TRBJ2-5
V gene: TRBV5-1
D gene: TRBD2
clone size: -
CDR3 DNA: TGCGCCAGCAGCCCTCTAGCGGGGGGGCGGGAGACCCAGTACTTC
CDR3 protein: CASSPLAGGRETQYF